Following are 17 T cell receptor beta chains from one sample sequenced in a study of shared clonotypes between healthy human individuals. TCRdb's copy holds only in-frame clones and misses some; the assay was immunoSEQ multiplex PCR. The sample has roughly 2.2 million clones, over 85% seen once. Sequenced input: naive CD4+ T cells from PBMCs. As to subset: CD45RA+ positively selected. The origin of the receptors is a man between 18 and 29 years old in good health. Some clones in this sample may be carry-over from other donors' samples.

The V gene is TRBV4-1, the J gene TRBJ2-5; no reliable D call. This CDR3 contains 14 residues. Germline CDR1 MGHRA, CDR2 YSYEKL. The V and J ends lost 2 bases and 2 bases respectively, with 9 bases between them. The CDR3 DNA follows: TGCGCCAGCAGCCAATTGAGAAATCAAGAGACCCAGTACTTC. Protein sequence: CASSQLRNQETQYF.

This chain's CDR3 is CASSQGTANYGYTF. CDR3 nucleotides: TGTGCCAGCAGCCAAGGCACAGCTAACTATGGCTACACCTTC. This chain connects TRBV14 to TRBJ1-2; D remains ambiguous. The CDR3 covers 14 residues. Germline values: CDR1 SGHDN, CDR2 FVKESK. V gave up 1 base and J gave up 0 bases, with 6 bases separating them.

V usage is TRBV28 and J usage is TRBJ2-7, with TRBD1 matching over 9 bases. V gave up 8 bases and J gave up 0 bases; unmatched junction bases: 8. Germline CDR1 is MDHEN and CDR2 is SYDVKM. CDR3 length: 15 amino acids. The DNA of the CDR3 is TGTGCCAGCCACCGAACAGGGGGCAGCTCCTACGAGCAGTACTTC. Encoded protein: CASHRTGGSSYEQYF.

This clone was counted a single time. V is TRBV4-3 and J is TRBJ1-2, with a tentative D call TRBD1 (5 bases). The V gene lost 2 bases and the J gene lost 4 bases, with 11 bases spanning the gap. CDR1 and CDR2 from the germline V gene are LGHNA and YSLEER. There are 14 residues in the CDR3. CDR3: CASSQRGAVYGYTF. The DNA for the CDR3 is TGCGCCAGCAGCCAACGAGGGGCCGTCTATGGCTACACCTTC.

This clone was seen just once. The chain links TRBV4-3 to TRBJ2-7, with D perhaps TRBD2 (6 bases). Deletions cut 4 bases from V and 3 bases from J, with 22 bases between. Per germline, CDR1 LGHNA and CDR2 YSLEER. The CDR3 consists of 17 residues. The CDR3 nucleotides read TGCGCCAGCAGCCCCAGGACTGGGGGAGGAAGTTTCTACGAGCAGTACTTC. Residues: CASSPRTGGGSFYEQYF.

The chain is built from TRBV5-1 and TRBJ1-2, with a weak D call TRBD1 (6 bases). V lost 2 bases and J 8 bases, leaving 13 bases between the germline ends. This CDR3 contains 13 residues. Germline values: CDR1 SGHRS, CDR2 YFSETQ. CDR3 coding DNA: TGCGCCAGCAGCTTTCGGGGGGACAACGGCTACACCTTC. Translating it yields CASSFRGDNGYTF.

V and J are TRBV15 and TRBJ1-1; 7 bases fit TRBD1. This CDR3 spans 13 amino acids. V gave up 1 base and J gave up 7 bases; unmatched junction bases: 3. Germline assignment: CDR1 LNHNV and CDR2 YYDKDF (reference sequence). CDR3 residues: CATSRGGTDEAFF. In DNA, the CDR3 is TGTGCCACCAGCAGAGGTGGGACAGATGAAGCTTTCTTT.

J is TRBJ1-2 and V is TRBV7-2; 8 bases align to TRBD1. Germline assignment: CDR1 SGHTA and CDR2 FQGNSA. The CDR3 extends over 14 amino acids. V dropped 2 bases and J dropped 3; count of bases not matched to a gene: 2. CDR3 sequence reads: CASSLMTGDYGYTF. DNA of the CDR3: TGTGCCAGCAGCTTAATGACAGGGGACTATGGCTACACCTTC.

The rearrangement uses TRBV19 and TRBJ2-5; D is undetermined. CDR3 length equals 14 residues. Germline V gives CDR1 LNHDA, CDR2 SQIVND (reference sequence). Trimming left V 1 base short and J 1 base short, with 7 bases between. The DNA of the CDR3 is TGTGCCAGTAGTATAGGCCCGTCCCAAGAGACCCAGTACTTC. Its translation: CASSIGPSQETQYF. Full variable domain (missing parts from reference TRBV19 and TRBJ2-5): DGGITQSPKYLFRKEGQNVTLSCEQNLNHDAMYWYRQDPGQGLRLIYYSQIVNDFQKGDIAEGYSVSREKKESFPLTVTSAQKNPTAFYLCASSIGPSQETQYFGPGTRLLVL.

CDR3 coding DNA: TGCGCCAGCAGCTTGGGCGGGACGGGCACCGGGGAGCTGTTTTTT. Protein: CASSLGGTGTGELFF. The rearrangement joins TRBV5-1 to TRBJ2-2; TRBD2 might be the D (6 bases). The V and J ends lost 0 bases and 4 bases respectively, with 10 bases between them. The CDR3 loop spans 15 amino acids. Germline CDR1 SGHRS, CDR2 YFSETQ.

The chain recombines TRBV6-6 with TRBJ1-1, with a tentative D call TRBD1 (6 bases). This CDR3 has 12 residues. Germline CDR1 reads MNHNY; CDR2 reads SVGAGI (reference sequence). The V end lost 8 bases, the J end lost 1 base, and 8 bases lay between the germline ends. CDR3 nucleotide sequence: TGTGCCAGCCAGGACAGGAACACTGAAGCTTTCTTT. Its translation is CASQDRNTEAFF.

A remark on this clone: Other DNA sequences in the sample encode the same CDR3. This rearrangement joins TRBV27 to TRBJ1-5; no definite D call. Germline values: CDR1 MNHEY, CDR2 SMNVEV (reference sequence). This CDR3 is 13 amino acids long. The V end lost 2 bases, the J end lost 4 bases, and 6 bases lay between the germline ends. CDR3 in amino acids: CASSLVGNQPQHF. CDR3 coding DNA: TGTGCCAGCAGTTTAGTGGGTAATCAGCCCCAGCATTTT.

This rearrangement joins TRBV7-3 to TRBJ2-1; tentatively, D is TRBD1 (5 bases). The V and J ends lost 2 bases and 2 bases respectively, with 10 bases between them. The length of the CDR3 is 15 residues. Looked up from germline, CDR1 is SGHTA and CDR2 is FQGTGA. Written as DNA, the CDR3 is TGTGCCAGCAGCTTACAGGGAAACCCCTACAATGAGCAGTTCTTC. Residues: CASSLQGNPYNEQFF.

The V and J genes are TRBV4-1 and TRBJ2-7; D assignment may be TRBD1 or TRBD2 (5 bases each). Per the germline V gene, CDR1 is MGHRA and CDR2 is YSYEKL. V shed 0 bases and J shed 3 bases, with 6 bases lying between them. This CDR3 region has 13 residues. For the CDR3, the DNA is TGCGCCAGCAGCCAAGATGGGGGCTACGAGCAGTACTTC. Protein product: CASSQDGGYEQYF.

The chain recombines TRBV28 with TRBJ2-1; TRBD1 is a possible D gene (6 bases). Germline CDR1 is MDHEN and CDR2 is SYDVKM. CDR3 length: 15 residues. Trimming shortened V by 5 bases and J by 6 bases, and 17 bases separated the two germline ends. CDR3 bases: TGTGCCAGCAGTGCCCAACAGGGTCGCGGCAATGAGCAGTTCTTC. It encodes CASSAQQGRGNEQFF. Combining the CDR3 with reference TRBV28 and TRBJ2-1 gives the whole variable domain DVKVTQSSRYLVKRTGEKVFLECVQDMDHENMFWYRQDPGLGLRLIYFSYDVKMKEKGDIPEGYSVSREKKERFSLILESASTNQTSMYLCASSAQQGRGNEQFFGPGTRLTVL.

The CDR3 nucleotides are TGTGCCAGCAGCCGGAACCCCCTTCGGGAGTCGTACGAGCAGTACTTC. Its protein product is CASSRNPLRESYEQYF. The V and J genes are TRBV11-2 and TRBJ2-7; a weak D match, TRBD2 (6 bases). Trimming removed 5 bases from V and 4 bases from J, with 21 bases in between. There are 16 residues in the CDR3. From germline, CDR1 is SGHAT and CDR2 FQNNGV.

This chain joins TRBV6-1 and TRBJ2-7; 7 bases map to TRBD1. J gave up 4 bases and V 5 bases, and 8 bases lay outside the gene matches. Germline CDR1 MNHNS, CDR2 SASEGT. The CDR3 is 14 residues long. DNA of the CDR3: TGTGCCAGCAGTACTCCGGACAGGCTGTACGAGCAGTACTTC. It specifies CASSTPDRLYEQYF.